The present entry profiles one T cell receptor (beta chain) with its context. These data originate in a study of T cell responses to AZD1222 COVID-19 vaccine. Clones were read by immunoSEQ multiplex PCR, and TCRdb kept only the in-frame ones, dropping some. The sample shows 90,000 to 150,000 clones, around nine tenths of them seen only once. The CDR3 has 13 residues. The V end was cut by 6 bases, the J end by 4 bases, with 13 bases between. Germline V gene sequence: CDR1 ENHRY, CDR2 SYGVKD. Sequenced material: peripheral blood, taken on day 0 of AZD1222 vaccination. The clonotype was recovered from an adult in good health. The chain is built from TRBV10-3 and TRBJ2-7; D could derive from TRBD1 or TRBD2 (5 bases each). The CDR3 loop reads CAIRGDVKYEQYF. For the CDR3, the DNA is TGTGCCATCAGGGGGGACGTTAAATACGAGCAGTACTTC.